The clone carrying this T cell receptor beta chain showed up just once. Its cognate antigen is unknown. The sample belongs to a study of blood T cells in healthy people across ages. Collection of approximately 9.3 milliliters of peripheral blood was performed for each donor. Alongside a J-beta primer mix, a sample-barcoded 5' primer served in a second PCR lasting about 6 to 11 cycles. TCRdb re-analysed the 5' RACE reads in MiXCR, keeping a single row per CDR3 protein. This sample has over 1,300,000 distinct CDR3 sequences; almost 60% occur once, and the top ten carry over 6.5%. Study-level points and caveats: Roughly linear declines in TCR beta diversity per million T cells occurred with age. Researchers said unsorted PBMCs prevented a conclusive naive versus antigen-experienced comparison. In these data, TCR beta diversity tracked strongly with naive T cell percentage.

CDR3 length equals 16 residues. Trimming removed 1 base from V and 2 bases from J, with 12 bases in between. Germline loops: CDR1 MNHNS, CDR2 SASEGT. V gene TRBV6-1 combines with J gene TRBJ2-1; D gene uncertain. Sequencing was done on a sample of blood. This receptor was identified in a man aged 18 to 29 in good health. In nucleotides, the CDR3 is TGTGCCAGCAGTGAAGAGGCAATCGGACCCTACAATGAGCAGTTCTTC. Translation: CASSEEAIGPYNEQFF.